Below are 25 T cell receptor beta chains sequenced from a single sample in a study of T cell responses to AZD1222 COVID-19 vaccine. Libraries were prepared by immunoSEQ multiplex PCR; TCRdb keeps only in-frame clonotypes and omits some of them. The table shows fewer than 120,000 clones, with around 80% occurring only once. The sample consisted of peripheral blood, taken on day 0 of AZD1222 vaccination. These receptors came from an adult in good health.

This clone was recorded only once. The genes are TRBV28 and TRBJ2-5; D not resolved. Germline CDR1 is MDHEN and CDR2 is SYDVKM. V gave up 7 bases and J gave up 5 bases, with 8 bases separating them. The CDR3 consists of 11 residues. CDR3 DNA sequence: TGTGCCAGCACCCAAAGGGAGACCCAGTACTTC. Translated, it gives CASTQRETQYF. Based on the CDR3 plus reference TRBV28 and TRBJ2-5, the full variable domain is DVKVTQSSRYLVKRTGEKVFLECVQDMDHENMFWYRQDPGLGLRLIYFSYDVKMKEKGDIPEGYSVSREKKERFSLILESASTNQTSMYLCASTQRETQYFGPGTRLLVL.

The J gene is TRBJ2-3, the V gene TRBV5-1, with D hard to call. Trimming took 3 bases from V and 2 from J, leaving 7 bases between them. Germline CDR1 is SGHRS and CDR2 is YFSETQ. The CDR3 length is 13 residues. In nucleotides, the CDR3 is TGCGCCAGCAGCTGGGATAACACAGATACGCAGTATTTT. Translation: CASSWDNTDTQYF.

The V call is TRBV2, the J call TRBJ1-1; D not resolved. Germline CDR1 SNHLY, CDR2 FYNNEI. This CDR3 spans 14 amino acids. The V end lost 6 bases, the J end lost 2 bases, and 13 bases lay between the germline ends. CDR3 sequence reads: CASSSGLANTEAFF. The CDR3 bases are TGTGCCAGCAGCTCCGGACTGGCTAACACTGAAGCTTTCTTT.

The chain has TRBV18 and TRBJ1-4; D not certain. V was cut by 0 bases and J by 8 bases, with 7 bases left in between. The germline V gene encodes CDR1 KGHSH and CDR2 LQKENI. The CDR3 runs 13 residues. The CDR3 DNA reads as TGTGCCAGCTCACCACCGTCCGGGGAAAAACTGTTTTTT. Translated, it gives CASSPPSGEKLFF.

V gene TRBV11-2 combines with J gene TRBJ2-1; 8 nucleotides match TRBD2. CDR3 length: 15 amino acids. The V and J ends lost 1 base and 9 bases, in that order; junction bases with no gene match: 8. CDR1 and CDR2 (germline): SGHAT, FQNNGV. CDR3 protein: CASSLVTAGVGEQFF. DNA of the CDR3: TGTGCCAGCAGCTTAGTCACAGCGGGAGTCGGTGAGCAGTTCTTC.

The chain has TRBV7-2 and TRBJ2-3, with 8 bases fitting TRBD1. CDR1 and CDR2 from the germline V gene are SGHTA and FQGNSA. Trimming took 0 bases from V and 3 from J; bases not matched to a gene: 8. The CDR3 extends over 17 amino acids. The DNA for the CDR3 is TGTGCCAGCAGCTTAGCGGGGGGCAGGGGGCGGACAGATACGCAGTATTTT. Protein sequence: CASSLAGGRGRTDTQYF.

The rearrangement joins TRBV14 to TRBJ1-3; maybe TRBD1 (6 bases). V was pared by 2 bases and J by 4 bases, with 15 bases between. Germline CDR1 reads SGHDN; CDR2 reads FVKESK. There are 16 residues in the CDR3. This CDR3 reads CASSQQGWIAGNTIYF. The CDR3 DNA is TGTGCCAGCAGCCAACAGGGGTGGATTGCAGGAAACACCATATATTTT.

The chain links TRBV11-2 to TRBJ2-5; TRBD1 matches 9 bases. This CDR3 is built from 16 residues. V dropped 2 bases and J dropped 5; count of bases not matched to a gene: 9. The germline V gene encodes CDR1 SGHAT and CDR2 FQNNGV. CDR3 amino acids: CASSLYMGQGKETQYF. The DNA for the CDR3 is TGTGCCAGCAGCTTATATATGGGACAGGGTAAGGAGACCCAGTACTTC.

The V gene is TRBV9, the J gene TRBJ1-3; no definite D call. V was pared by 0 bases and J by 0 bases, with 4 bases between. Germline-derived CDR1 and CDR2 are SGDLS and YYNGEE. The CDR3 contains 14 residues. In DNA form, the CDR3 reads TGTGCCAGCAGCGTAGACTACTCTGGAAACACCATATATTTT. Translated, it gives CASSVDYSGNTIYF. Variable domain in full (rest from reference TRBV9 and TRBJ1-3): DSGVTQTPKHLITATGQRVTLRCSPRSGDLSVYWYQQSLDQGLQFLIQYYNGEERAKGNILERFSAQQFPDLHSELNLSSLELGDSALYFCASSVDYSGNTIYFGEGSWLTVV.

V and J are TRBV5-1 and TRBJ2-3; no definite D call. The germline V and J ends were trimmed by 0 bases and 2 bases, with 7 bases remaining between them. CDR3 length: 14 residues. The germline V gene has CDR1 SGHRS and CDR2 YFSETQ. The CDR3 region is CASSLGVPTDTQYF. The DNA for the CDR3 is TGCGCCAGCAGCTTGGGTGTCCCCACAGATACGCAGTATTTT.

The chain links TRBV28 to TRBJ2-7; 7 nucleotides line up with TRBD1. The CDR3 has 14 residues. J lost 2 bases, V lost 7 bases, and 8 bases had no gene match. Germline CDR1 is MDHEN and CDR2 is SYDVKM. The CDR3 reads CASTPTGIPYEQYF. CDR3 DNA sequence: TGTGCCAGCACCCCGACAGGGATCCCCTACGAGCAGTACTTC.

V is TRBV7-7 and J is TRBJ2-2, with TRBD1 matching over 8 bases. The CDR3 runs 15 residues. V was clipped by 6 bases and J by 5 bases; unmatched bases: 8. The germline gives CDR1 SSHAT, CDR2 FNYEAQ (reference sequence). CDR3 DNA sequence: TGTGCCAGCAGTATATCCAGGACAGGGACCGGGGAGCTGTTTTTT. Encoded protein: CASSISRTGTGELFF.

The gene calls are TRBV19 and TRBJ1-5; tentatively, D is TRBD1 (5 bases). The CDR3 runs to 16 residues. Looked up from germline, CDR1 is LNHDA and CDR2 is SQIVND (reference sequence). Deletions cut 3 bases from V and 2 bases from J, with 14 bases between. In nucleotides, the CDR3 is TGTGCCAGTAGTATCGGGGCAGGCGGAGGCAATCAGCCCCAGCATTTT. Amino acids: CASSIGAGGGNQPQHF.

The chain carries TRBV5-1 and TRBJ2-2, with a tentative D call TRBD2 (6 bases). The V gene lost 1 base and the J gene lost 7 bases, with 14 bases spanning the gap. Per germline, CDR1 SGHRS and CDR2 YFSETQ. This CDR3 spans 15 amino acids. CDR3 coding DNA: TGCGCCAGCAGCTTGTCCGGAGGGGATAACGGGGAGCTGTTTTTT. Protein: CASSLSGGDNGELFF.

This chain joins TRBV28 and TRBJ1-1, with a tentative D call TRBD1 (6 bases). Trimming cost V 8 bases and J 5 bases, with 21 bases left between them. This CDR3 comprises 15 residues. Looked up from germline, CDR1 is MDHEN and CDR2 is SYDVKM. The DNA of the CDR3 is TGTGCCAGCCCTCCATCCGGGGGGCGACAGACTGAAGCTTTCTTT. Its translation is CASPPSGGRQTEAFF. The full variable domain, its missing parts supplied by reference TRBV28 and TRBJ1-1, is DVKVTQSSRYLVKRTGEKVFLECVQDMDHENMFWYRQDPGLGLRLIYFSYDVKMKEKGDIPEGYSVSREKKERFSLILESASTNQTSMYLCASPPSGGRQTEAFFGQGTRLTVV.

The chain employs TRBV7-2 and TRBJ1-6; 7 bases line up with TRBD1. This CDR3 is 14 amino acids long. Germline V gene data show CDR1 as SGHTA and CDR2 as FQGNSA. V lost 6 bases and J lost 5; bases outside the gene matches: 4. The CDR3 DNA reads as TGTGCCAGCAGTCGACAGGGAGATAATTCACCCCTCCACTTT. Translating it yields CASSRQGDNSPLHF.

The chain joins TRBV12-5 to TRBJ2-1; no reliable D call. This CDR3 comprises 12 residues. CDR1 and CDR2 (germline): LGHNT, FRNRAP. Trimming stripped 7 bases from V and 9 bases from J, with 13 bases between. As DNA, the CDR3 is TGTGCTAGTGCCCTGACCGCCGGTGAGCAGTTCTTC. It is translated as CASALTAGEQFF.

This rearrangement joins TRBV7-2 to TRBJ1-1, with a possible D match to TRBD1 (5 bases). V was trimmed by 6 bases and J by 1 base, leaving 18 bases between them. Germline-derived CDR1 and CDR2 are SGHTA and FQGNSA. The CDR3 runs to 16 residues. CDR3 sequence: CASSHQGRGWNTEAFF. In DNA form, the CDR3 reads TGTGCCAGCAGTCATCAGGGAAGAGGATGGAACACTGAAGCTTTCTTT.

The chain employs TRBV4-1 and TRBJ1-5, with 7 bases lining up with TRBD1. From germline, CDR1 is MGHRA and CDR2 YSYEKL. This CDR3 comprises 14 residues. V dropped 4 bases and J dropped 1; count of bases not matched to a gene: 1. CDR3 region: CASSLTGSNQPQHF. The DNA for the CDR3 is TGCGCCAGCAGCCTGACAGGGAGCAATCAGCCCCAGCATTTT.

The V call is TRBV6-4, the J call TRBJ2-1, with 7 positions matching TRBD1. V lost 5 bases, J lost 2 bases, and 6 bases stayed unmatched. Germline-derived CDR1 and CDR2 are MRHNA and SNTAGT. The CDR3 spans 15 residues. CDR3 in amino acids: CASSHDRDAYNEQFF. CDR3 sequence (DNA): TGTGCCAGCAGTCATGACAGGGACGCCTACAATGAGCAGTTCTTC.

The CDR3 sequence: CASKGVDDTGELFF. The CDR3 DNA is TGTGCCAGCAAGGGAGTTGATGACACCGGGGAGCTGTTTTTT. The gene calls are TRBV6-4 and TRBJ2-2, with D perhaps TRBD2 (5 bases). Between the trimmed V and J ends, which lost 7 bases and 3 bases, there was a span of 12 bases. CDR1 is MRHNA, CDR2 SNTAGT, per germline. This CDR3 has 14 residues.

CDR3 loop: CAGRGGLNTEAFF. DNA for the CDR3: TGTGCCGGCCGTGGGGGGTTGAACACTGAAGCTTTCTTT. V usage is TRBV7-9 and J usage is TRBJ1-1; TRBD1 might be the D (5 bases). The CDR3 extends over 13 amino acids. Trimming shortened V by 11 bases and J by 0 bases, and 13 bases separated the two germline ends. Germline CDR1 reads SEHNR; CDR2 reads FQNEAQ (reference sequence).

The chain carries TRBV19 and TRBJ2-5; the D is unclear. CDR1 and CDR2 from the germline V gene are LNHDA and SQIVND (reference sequence). The V end lost 6 bases, the J end lost 4 bases, and 9 bases lay between the germline ends. This CDR3 is 12 amino acids long. CDR3 loop: CASSLPLETQYF. CDR3 nucleotide sequence: TGTGCCAGTAGCCTACCTTTAGAGACCCAGTACTTC. The full variable domain, with the rest looked up from reference TRBV19 and TRBJ2-5, is DGGITQSPKYLFRKEGQNVTLSCEQNLNHDAMYWYRQDPGQGLRLIYYSQIVNDFQKGDIAEGYSVSREKKESFPLTVTSAQKNPTAFYLCASSLPLETQYFGPGTRLLVL.

The rearrangement links TRBV24-1 to TRBJ1-3; D ambiguous. Germline assignment: CDR1 KGHDR and CDR2 SFDVKD. The CDR3 loop spans 15 amino acids. V lost 4 bases and J 0 bases, leaving 9 bases between the germline ends. This CDR3 reads CATSEDASSGNTIYF. CDR3 in DNA: TGTGCCACCAGTGAGGACGCCAGCTCTGGAAACACCATATATTTT.

The J gene is TRBJ1-1, the V gene TRBV7-9; TRBD1 is a possible D gene (5 bases). V gave up 5 bases and J gave up 5 bases, with 9 bases separating them. The germline V gene has CDR1 SEHNR and CDR2 FQNEAQ (reference sequence). The CDR3 consists of 12 residues. CDR3 coding DNA: TGTGCCAGCAGCGTAAGGGGTACTGAAGCTTTCTTT. This encodes CASSVRGTEAFF.